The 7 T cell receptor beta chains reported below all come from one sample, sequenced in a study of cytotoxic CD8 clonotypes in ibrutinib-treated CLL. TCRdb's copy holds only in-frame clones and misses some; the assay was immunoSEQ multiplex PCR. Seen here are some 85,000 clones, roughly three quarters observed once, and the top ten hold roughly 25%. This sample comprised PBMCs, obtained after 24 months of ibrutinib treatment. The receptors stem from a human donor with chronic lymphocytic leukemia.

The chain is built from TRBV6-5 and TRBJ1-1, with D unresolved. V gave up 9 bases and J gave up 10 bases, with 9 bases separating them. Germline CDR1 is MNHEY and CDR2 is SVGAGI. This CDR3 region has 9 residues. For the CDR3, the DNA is TGTGCCAGTGGTTTGGCAGCTTTCTTT. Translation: CASGLAAFF.

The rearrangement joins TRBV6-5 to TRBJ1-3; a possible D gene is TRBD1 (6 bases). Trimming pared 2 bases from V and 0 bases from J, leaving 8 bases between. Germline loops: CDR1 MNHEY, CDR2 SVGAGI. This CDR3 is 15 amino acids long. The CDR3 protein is CASSYDRSSGNTIYF. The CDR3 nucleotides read TGTGCCAGCAGTTACGACAGGAGCTCTGGAAACACCATATATTTT.

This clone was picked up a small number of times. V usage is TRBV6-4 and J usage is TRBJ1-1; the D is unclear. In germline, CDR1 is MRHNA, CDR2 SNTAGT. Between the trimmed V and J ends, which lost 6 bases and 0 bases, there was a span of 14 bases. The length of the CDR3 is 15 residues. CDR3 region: CASRVQDLVNTEAFF. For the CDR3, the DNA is TGTGCCAGCAGAGTTCAGGACCTCGTGAACACTGAAGCTTTCTTT.

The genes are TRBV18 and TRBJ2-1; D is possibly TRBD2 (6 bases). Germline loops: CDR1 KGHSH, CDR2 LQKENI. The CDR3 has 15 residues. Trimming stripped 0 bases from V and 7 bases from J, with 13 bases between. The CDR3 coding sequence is TGTGCCAGCTCACCACCGGGACTGGGTTCGAATGAGCAGTTCTTC. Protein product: CASSPPGLGSNEQFF.

CDR3 region: CASTVGLNLETQYF. Written as DNA, the CDR3 is TGTGCCAGCACCGTCGGCCTTAATCTAGAGACCCAGTACTTC. The chain employs TRBV6-1 and TRBJ2-5; D uncertain. With 7 bases removed from V and 4 bases from J, the gap between germline ends came to 16 bases. The germline V gene encodes CDR1 MNHNS and CDR2 SASEGT. The CDR3 is 14 amino acids.

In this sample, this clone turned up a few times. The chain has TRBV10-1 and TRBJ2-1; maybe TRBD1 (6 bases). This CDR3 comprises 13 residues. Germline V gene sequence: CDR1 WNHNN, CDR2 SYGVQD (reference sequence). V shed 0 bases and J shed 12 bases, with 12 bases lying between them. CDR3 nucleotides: TGCGCCAGCAGTGAGTCGACAGGTCGGCGGCAGTTCTTC. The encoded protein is CASSESTGRRQFF.

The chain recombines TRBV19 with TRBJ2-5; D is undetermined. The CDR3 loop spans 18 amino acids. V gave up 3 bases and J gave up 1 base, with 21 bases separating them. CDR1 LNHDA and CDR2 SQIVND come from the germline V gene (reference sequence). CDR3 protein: CASSMPPFSREFQETQYF. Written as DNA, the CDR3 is TGTGCCAGTAGTATGCCCCCCTTTTCAAGAGAATTCCAAGAGACCCAGTACTTC.